This TCR beta chain is from a study of human T cells and chemical hapten exposure. Study summary: Donors were sensitized with 2% DPC on the upper inner arm. Small pooled library volume differences mainly caused per-sample TCR yield variation. Study findings and constraints: TCRs exceeding 1 in 1000 frequency stayed unchanged with DPC sensitization.

This clonotype was observed a few times. Its antigen remains unknown. Per the germline V gene, CDR1 is SQVTM and CDR2 is ANQGSEA. The CDR3 covers 15 residues. Trimming took 5 bases from V and 4 from J; bases not matched to a gene: 12. Time point indicated: patch test 2, 6 weeks after DPC sensitization. Specified treatment: therapeutic diphenylcyclopropenone sensitization with weekly scalp DPC. Unique molecular identifiers were linked by the library to individual cDNA molecules. MiXCR, run by TCRdb on the RACE reads, gives a single entry per CDR3 protein. This sample has under 85,000 distinct CDR3 sequences, with over 9% found just once.

The sequencing used whole blood, collected in connection with sensitization to the hapten diphenylcyclopropenone (DPC). This receptor was obtained from a woman in her forties or fifties with alopecia areata. Some clones in this sample may be carry-over from other donors' samples. The J gene is TRBJ2-3, the V gene TRBV29-1; TRBD2 agrees at 7 bases. This CDR3 reads CSVRGGREHPDTQYF. CDR3 DNA: TGCAGCGTTAGGGGAGGGCGGGAGCACCCAGATACGCAGTATTTT.